The T cell receptor beta chain under discussion was sequenced for a study of beta chain features in type 1 diabetes. Whole-study findings and limits: At VDJ recombination sites, type 1 diabetes patients had fewer insertions and more deleted nucleotides. The study notes PCR might favor shorter templates equally in patients and controls. An over-representation of cells with high TCR expression could result from cDNA sequencing.

The whole isolated RNA underwent reverse transcription, so sequencing captured expressed TCRB transcripts. Method: immunoSEQ multiplex PCR; TCRdb's copy keeps in-frame clones and lacks some. The sample lists over 120,000 clones, nearly 9.5% occurring once. V was shortened by 3 bases and J by 0 bases, with 12 bases between the two germline ends. The CDR3 spans 15 residues. Germline loops: CDR1 GTSNPN, CDR2 SVGIG (reference sequence). The collection from each donor was one heparinised blood draw averaging about 110 mL. This clone has at least ten counts. The antigen is unknown. The TCR was taken from a man between 18 and 35 years old in good health. J is TRBJ2-1 and V is TRBV30, with D possibly being TRBD2 (5 bases). The source material was central memory CD4+ T cells from blood. This CDR3 is CAWSARGSSYNEQFF. DNA for the CDR3: TGTGCCTGGAGCGCGAGAGGGAGCTCCTACAATGAGCAGTTCTTC.